The 2 T cell receptor beta chains in this list originate from one sample, sequenced in a study of cytomegalovirus exposure and HLA in healthy donors. This PCR relied on a set of 60 Vbeta primers and 13 Jbeta primers. Profiled with immunoSEQ multiplex PCR; TCRdb holds only in-frame clones, not every one. Of 150,000 to 200,000 clones in the sample, over 75% were seen once. The sequencing input was PBMCs. These TCRs come from a woman in her 30s in good health and CMV-seronegative.

The chain carries TRBV4-3 and TRBJ2-6; TRBD2 agrees at 10 bases. The CDR3 is made up of 18 amino acids. V was clipped by 3 bases and J by 0 bases; unmatched bases: 5. CDR1 is LGHNA, CDR2 YSLEER, per germline. The CDR3 sequence is CASSHLAGDHSGANVLTF. In DNA, the CDR3 is TGCGCCAGCAGCCACCTAGCGGGAGACCACTCTGGGGCCAACGTCCTGACTTTC.

V and J are TRBV5-8 and TRBJ1-1; a possible D gene is TRBD1 (6 bases). V was shortened by 2 bases and J by 4 bases, with 12 bases between the two germline ends. The CDR3 is 14 residues long. Germline V gives CDR1 SGHTS, CDR2 YDEGEE. In DNA form, the CDR3 reads TGTGCCAGCAGCTTCGGGGGGCTGGGCACTGAAGCTTTCTTT. It specifies CASSFGGLGTEAFF.